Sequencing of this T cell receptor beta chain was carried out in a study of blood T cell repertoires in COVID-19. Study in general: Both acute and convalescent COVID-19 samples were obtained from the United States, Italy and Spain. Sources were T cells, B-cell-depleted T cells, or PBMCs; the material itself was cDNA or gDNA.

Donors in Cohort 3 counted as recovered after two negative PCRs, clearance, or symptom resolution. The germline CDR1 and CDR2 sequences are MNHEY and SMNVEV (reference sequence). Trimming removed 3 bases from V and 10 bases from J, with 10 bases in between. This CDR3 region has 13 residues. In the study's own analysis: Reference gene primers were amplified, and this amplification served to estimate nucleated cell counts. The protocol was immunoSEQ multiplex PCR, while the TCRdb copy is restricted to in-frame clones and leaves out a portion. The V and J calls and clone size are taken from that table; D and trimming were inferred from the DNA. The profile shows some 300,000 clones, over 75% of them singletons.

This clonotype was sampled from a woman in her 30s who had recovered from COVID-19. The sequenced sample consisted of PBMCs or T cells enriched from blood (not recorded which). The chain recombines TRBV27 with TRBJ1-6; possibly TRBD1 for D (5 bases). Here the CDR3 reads CASSFGQGSPLHF. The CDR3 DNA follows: TGTGCCAGCAGTTTCGGGCAGGGCTCACCCCTCCACTTT.